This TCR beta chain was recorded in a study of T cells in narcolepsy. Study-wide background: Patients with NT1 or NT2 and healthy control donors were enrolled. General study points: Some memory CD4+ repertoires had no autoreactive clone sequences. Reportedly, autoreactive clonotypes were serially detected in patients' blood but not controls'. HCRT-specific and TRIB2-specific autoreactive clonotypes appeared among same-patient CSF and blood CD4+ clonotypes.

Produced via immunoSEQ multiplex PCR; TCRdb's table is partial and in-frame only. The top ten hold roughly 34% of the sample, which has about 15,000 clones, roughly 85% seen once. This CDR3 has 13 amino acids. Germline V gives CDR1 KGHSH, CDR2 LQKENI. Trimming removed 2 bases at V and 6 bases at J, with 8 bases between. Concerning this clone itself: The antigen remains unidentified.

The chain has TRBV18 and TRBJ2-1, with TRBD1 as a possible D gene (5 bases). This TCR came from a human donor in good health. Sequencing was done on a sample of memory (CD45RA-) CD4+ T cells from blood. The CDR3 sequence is CASSPTQVNEQFF. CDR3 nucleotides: TGTGCCAGCTCACCAACACAGGTCAATGAGCAGTTCTTC.